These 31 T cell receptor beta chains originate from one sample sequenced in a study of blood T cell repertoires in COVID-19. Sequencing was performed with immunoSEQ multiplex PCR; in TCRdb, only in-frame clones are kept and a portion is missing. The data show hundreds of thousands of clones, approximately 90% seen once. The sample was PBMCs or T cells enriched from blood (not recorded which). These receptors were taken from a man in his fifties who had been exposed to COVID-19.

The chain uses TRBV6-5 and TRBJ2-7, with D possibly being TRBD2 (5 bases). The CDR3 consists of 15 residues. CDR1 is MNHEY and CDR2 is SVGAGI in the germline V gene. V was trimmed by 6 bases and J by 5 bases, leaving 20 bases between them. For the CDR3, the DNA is TGTGCCAGCAGCCTTACTAGACCCCTCTTGGACGAGCAGTACTTC. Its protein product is CASSLTRPLLDEQYF.

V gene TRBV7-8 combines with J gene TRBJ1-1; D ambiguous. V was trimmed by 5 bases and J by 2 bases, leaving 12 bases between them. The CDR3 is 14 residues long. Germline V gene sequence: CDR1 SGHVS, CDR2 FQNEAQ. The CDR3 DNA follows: TGTGCCAGCAGCCCCCGGAGGGCCAACACTGAAGCTTTCTTT. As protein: CASSPRRANTEAFF.

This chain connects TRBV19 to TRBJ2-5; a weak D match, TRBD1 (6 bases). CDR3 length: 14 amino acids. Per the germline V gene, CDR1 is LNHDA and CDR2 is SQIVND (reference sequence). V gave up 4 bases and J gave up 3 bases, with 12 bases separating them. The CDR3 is CASSRQAGEETQYF. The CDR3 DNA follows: TGTGCCAGTAGTAGACAGGCTGGAGAAGAGACCCAGTACTTC. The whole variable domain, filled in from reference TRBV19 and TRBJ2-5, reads DGGITQSPKYLFRKEGQNVTLSCEQNLNHDAMYWYRQDPGQGLRLIYYSQIVNDFQKGDIAEGYSVSREKKESFPLTVTSAQKNPTAFYLCASSRQAGEETQYFGPGTRLLVL.

This chain's CDR3 is CATSDGTAEAFF. DNA for the CDR3: TGTGCCACCAGTGATGGGACAGCAGAAGCTTTCTTT. The chain has TRBV24-1 and TRBJ1-1, with 7 positions matching TRBD1. V lost 3 bases and J lost 8; bases outside the gene matches: 2. Per the germline V gene, CDR1 is KGHDR and CDR2 is SFDVKD. The CDR3 loop spans 12 amino acids.

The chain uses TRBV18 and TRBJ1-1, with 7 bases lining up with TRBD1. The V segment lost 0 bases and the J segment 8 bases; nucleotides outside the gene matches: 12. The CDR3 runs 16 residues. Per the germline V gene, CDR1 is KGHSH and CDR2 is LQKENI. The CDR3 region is CASSPPSGRGINEAFF. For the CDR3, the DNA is TGTGCCAGCTCACCACCATCGGGCAGGGGGATTAACGAAGCTTTCTTT.

The DNA for the CDR3 is TGTGCCAGCAGCTTAGACAGGTTCGCAACTAATGAAAAACTGTTTTTT. It specifies CASSLDRFATNEKLFF. The chain joins TRBV11-2 to TRBJ1-4; D remains unclear. The CDR3 is 16 amino acids. V was pared by 0 bases and J by 0 bases, with 8 bases between. The germline CDR1 and CDR2 sequences are SGHAT and FQNNGV.

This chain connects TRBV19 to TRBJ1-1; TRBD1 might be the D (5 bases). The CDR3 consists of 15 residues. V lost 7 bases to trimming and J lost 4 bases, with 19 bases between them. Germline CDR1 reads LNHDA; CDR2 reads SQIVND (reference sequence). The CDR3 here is CASTPWAGGSTEAFF. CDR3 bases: TGTGCCAGTACCCCTTGGGCGGGGGGTTCCACTGAAGCTTTCTTT.

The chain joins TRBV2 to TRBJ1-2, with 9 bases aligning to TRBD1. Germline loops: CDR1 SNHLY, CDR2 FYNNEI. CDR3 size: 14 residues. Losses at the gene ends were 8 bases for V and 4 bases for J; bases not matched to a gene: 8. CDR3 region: CASSGPGQGYGYTF. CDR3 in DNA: TGTGCCAGCTCGGGACCGGGACAGGGCTATGGCTACACCTTC.

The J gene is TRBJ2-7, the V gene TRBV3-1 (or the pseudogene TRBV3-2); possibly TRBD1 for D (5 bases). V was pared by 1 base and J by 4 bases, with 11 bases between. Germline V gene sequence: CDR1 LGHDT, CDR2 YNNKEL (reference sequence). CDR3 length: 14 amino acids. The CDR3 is CASSQGGSRYEQYF. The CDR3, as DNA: TGTGCCAGCAGCCAAGGGGGCTCCAGATACGAGCAGTACTTC.

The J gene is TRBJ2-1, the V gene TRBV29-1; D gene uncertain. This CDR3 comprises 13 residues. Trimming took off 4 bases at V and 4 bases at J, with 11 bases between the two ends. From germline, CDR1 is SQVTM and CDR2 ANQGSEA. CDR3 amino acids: CSVGQVLYNEQFF. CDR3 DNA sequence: TGCAGCGTTGGGCAGGTATTATACAATGAGCAGTTCTTC.

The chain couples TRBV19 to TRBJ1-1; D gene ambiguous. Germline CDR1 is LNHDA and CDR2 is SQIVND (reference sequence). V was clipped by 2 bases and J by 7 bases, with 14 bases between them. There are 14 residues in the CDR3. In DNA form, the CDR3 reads TGTGCCAGTAGTATACCCCGGTTCCCGAATGAAGCTTTCTTT. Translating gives CASSIPRFPNEAFF.

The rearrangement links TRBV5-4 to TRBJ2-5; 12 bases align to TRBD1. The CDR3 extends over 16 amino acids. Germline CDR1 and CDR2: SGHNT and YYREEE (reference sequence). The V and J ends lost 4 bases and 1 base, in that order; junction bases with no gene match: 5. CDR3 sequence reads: CASSRRDRGPQETQYF. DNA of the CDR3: TGTGCCAGCAGCCGGCGGGACAGGGGGCCCCAAGAGACCCAGTACTTC.

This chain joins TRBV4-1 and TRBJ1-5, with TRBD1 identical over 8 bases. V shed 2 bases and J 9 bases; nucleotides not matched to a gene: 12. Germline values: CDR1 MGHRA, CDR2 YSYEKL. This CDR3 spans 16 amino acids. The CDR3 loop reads CASSQTGWAGTGPQHF. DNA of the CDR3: TGCGCCAGCAGCCAAACGGGATGGGCAGGGACAGGGCCCCAGCATTTT.

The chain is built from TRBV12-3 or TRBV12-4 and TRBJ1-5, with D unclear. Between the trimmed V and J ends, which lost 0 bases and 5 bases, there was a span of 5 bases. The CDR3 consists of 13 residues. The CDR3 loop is CASSLASDQPQHF. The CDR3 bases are TGTGCCAGCAGTTTAGCGTCCGATCAGCCCCAGCATTTT.

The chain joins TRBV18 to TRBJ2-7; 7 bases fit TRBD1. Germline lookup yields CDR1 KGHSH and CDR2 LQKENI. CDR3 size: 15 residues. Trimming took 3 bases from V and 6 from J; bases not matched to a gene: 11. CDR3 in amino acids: CASSPTWTGFGEQYF. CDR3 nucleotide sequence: TGTGCCAGCTCACCTACCTGGACAGGTTTTGGCGAGCAGTACTTC. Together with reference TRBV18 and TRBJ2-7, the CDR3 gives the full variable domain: NAGVMQNPRHLVRRRGQEARLRCSPMKGHSHVYWYRQLPEEGLKFMVYLQKENIIDESGMPKERFSAEFPKEGPSILRIQQVVRGDSAAYFCASSPTWTGFGEQYFGPGTRLTVT.

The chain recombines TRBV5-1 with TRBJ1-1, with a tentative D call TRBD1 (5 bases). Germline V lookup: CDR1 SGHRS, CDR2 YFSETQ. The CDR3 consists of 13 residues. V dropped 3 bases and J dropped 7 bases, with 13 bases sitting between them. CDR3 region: CASSWGLGNEAFF. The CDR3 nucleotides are TGCGCCAGCAGCTGGGGACTTGGGAATGAAGCTTTCTTT.

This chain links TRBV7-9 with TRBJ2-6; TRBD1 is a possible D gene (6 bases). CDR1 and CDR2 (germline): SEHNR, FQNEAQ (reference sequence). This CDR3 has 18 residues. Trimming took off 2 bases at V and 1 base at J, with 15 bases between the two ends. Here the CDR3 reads CASSLTGTSLSGANVLTF. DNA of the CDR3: TGTGCCAGCAGCTTAACCGGGACAAGCTTATCTGGGGCCAACGTCCTGACTTTC.

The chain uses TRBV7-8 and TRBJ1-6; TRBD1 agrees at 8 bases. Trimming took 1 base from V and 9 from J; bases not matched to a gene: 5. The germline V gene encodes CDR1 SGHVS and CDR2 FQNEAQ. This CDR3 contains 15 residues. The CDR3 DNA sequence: TGTGCCAGCAGCTTAGTAGACAGGGGCCCTTCACCCCTCCACTTT. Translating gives CASSLVDRGPSPLHF.

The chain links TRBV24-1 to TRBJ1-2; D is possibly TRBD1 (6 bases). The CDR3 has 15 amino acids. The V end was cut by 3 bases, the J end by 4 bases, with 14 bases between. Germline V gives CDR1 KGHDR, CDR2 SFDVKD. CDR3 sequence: CATSDVGGASYGYTF. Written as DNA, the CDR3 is TGTGCCACCAGTGATGTTGGGGGCGCCTCCTATGGCTACACCTTC.

Written as DNA, the CDR3 is TGTGCCAGCGGATGGACAGGCCAAAATTCACCCCTCCACTTT. Translation gives CASGWTGQNSPLHF. J is TRBJ1-6 and V is TRBV3-1 (or the pseudogene TRBV3-2); 7 bases align to TRBD1. Looked up from germline, CDR1 is LGHDT and CDR2 is YNNKEL (reference sequence). Losses at the gene ends were 8 bases for V and 7 bases for J; bases not matched to a gene: 8. CDR3 length: 14 amino acids.

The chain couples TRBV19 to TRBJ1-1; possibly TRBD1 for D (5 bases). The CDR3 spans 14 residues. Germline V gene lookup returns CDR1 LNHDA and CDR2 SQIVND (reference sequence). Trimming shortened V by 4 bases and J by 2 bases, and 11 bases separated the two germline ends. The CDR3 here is CASSRGDANTEAFF. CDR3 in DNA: TGTGCCAGTAGTAGGGGGGACGCCAACACTGAAGCTTTCTTT. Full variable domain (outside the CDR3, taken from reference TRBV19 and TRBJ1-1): DGGITQSPKYLFRKEGQNVTLSCEQNLNHDAMYWYRQDPGQGLRLIYYSQIVNDFQKGDIAEGYSVSREKKESFPLTVTSAQKNPTAFYLCASSRGDANTEAFFGQGTRLTVV.

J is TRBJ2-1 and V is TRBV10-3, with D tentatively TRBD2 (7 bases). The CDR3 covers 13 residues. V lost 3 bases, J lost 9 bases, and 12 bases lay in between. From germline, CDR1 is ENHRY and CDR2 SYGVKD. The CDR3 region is CAISEYREGEQFF. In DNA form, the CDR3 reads TGTGCCATCAGTGAATACAGGGAGGGTGAGCAGTTCTTC.

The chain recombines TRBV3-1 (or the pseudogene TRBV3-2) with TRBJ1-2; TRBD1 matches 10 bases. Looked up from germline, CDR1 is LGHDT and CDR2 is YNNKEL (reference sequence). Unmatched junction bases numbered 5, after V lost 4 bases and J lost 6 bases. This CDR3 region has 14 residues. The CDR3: CASSPTDRGHGYTF. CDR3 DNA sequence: TGTGCCAGCAGCCCTACCGACAGGGGGCATGGCTACACCTTC.

CDR3 sequence (DNA): TGTGCCAGCAGCTTAGGCCTAAGGGAGTTACCCTATGGCTACACCTTC. Amino acid sequence: CASSLGLRELPYGYTF. J is TRBJ1-2 and V is TRBV13; no firm D call. Germline V gene data show CDR1 as PRHDT and CDR2 as FYEKMQ (reference sequence). V was cut by 0 bases and J by 4 bases, with 15 bases left in between. The length of the CDR3 is 16 residues.

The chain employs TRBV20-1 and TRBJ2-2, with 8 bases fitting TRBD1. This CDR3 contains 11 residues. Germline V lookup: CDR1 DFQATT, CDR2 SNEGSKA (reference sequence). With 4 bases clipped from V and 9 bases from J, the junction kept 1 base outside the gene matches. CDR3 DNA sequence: TGCAGTGCTACAGGGGGCCGGGAGCTGTTTTTT. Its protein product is CSATGGRELFF.

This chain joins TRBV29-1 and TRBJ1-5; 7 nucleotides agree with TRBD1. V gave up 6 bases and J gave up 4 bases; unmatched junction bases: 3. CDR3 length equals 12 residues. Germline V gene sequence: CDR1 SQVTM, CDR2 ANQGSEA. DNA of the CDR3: TGCAGCGTACGGGACAGTAATCAGCCCCAGCATTTT. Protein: CSVRDSNQPQHF.

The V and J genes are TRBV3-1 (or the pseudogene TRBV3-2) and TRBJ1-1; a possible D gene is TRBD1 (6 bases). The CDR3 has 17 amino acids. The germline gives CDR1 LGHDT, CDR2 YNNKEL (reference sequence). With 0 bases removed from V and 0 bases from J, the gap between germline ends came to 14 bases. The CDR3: CASSQDLGAGLNTEAFF. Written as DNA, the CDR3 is TGTGCCAGCAGCCAAGACCTGGGGGCAGGACTGAACACTGAAGCTTTCTTT.

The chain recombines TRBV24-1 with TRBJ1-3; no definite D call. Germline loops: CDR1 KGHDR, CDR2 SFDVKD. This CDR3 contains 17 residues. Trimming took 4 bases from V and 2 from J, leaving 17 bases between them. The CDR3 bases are TGTGCCACCAGTGACTCATCGGGAGACGCAGCTGGAAACACCATATATTTT. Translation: CATSDSSGDAAGNTIYF.

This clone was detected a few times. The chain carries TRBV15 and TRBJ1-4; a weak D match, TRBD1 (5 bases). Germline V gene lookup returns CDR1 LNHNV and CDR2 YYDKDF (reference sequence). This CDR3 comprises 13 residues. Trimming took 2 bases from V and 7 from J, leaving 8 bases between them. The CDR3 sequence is CATSRQGSEKLFF. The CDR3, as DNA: TGTGCCACCAGCAGACAGGGCTCTGAAAAACTGTTTTTT.

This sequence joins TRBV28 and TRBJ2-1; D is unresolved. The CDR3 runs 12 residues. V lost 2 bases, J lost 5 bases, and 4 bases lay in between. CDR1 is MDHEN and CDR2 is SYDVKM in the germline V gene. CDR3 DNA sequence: TGTGCCAGCAGTTTAGTCGACAATGAGCAGTTCTTC. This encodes CASSLVDNEQFF.

The CDR3 reads CASSLATSSYNEQFF. DNA for the CDR3: TGTGCCAGCAGCTTGGCGACTTCCTCCTACAATGAGCAGTTCTTC. J is TRBJ2-1 and V is TRBV7-3; D uncertain. V gave up 3 bases and J gave up 0 bases, with 9 bases separating them. CDR1 and CDR2 (germline): SGHTA, FQGTGA. The CDR3 runs to 15 residues.